This T cell receptor beta chain was documented in a study of cytomegalovirus exposure and HLA in healthy donors. General study results and limits: Most TCRs appeared rarely, but some public TCRs recurred in many donors. Within the data, a cluster of highly shared sequence variants was likely a sequencing artifact.

On this clone itself: Its antigen remains unidentified.

A multiplex PCR was run with 60 Vbeta primers and 13 Jbeta primers. Sequencing used immunoSEQ multiplex PCR; TCRdb keeps in-frame clones, though not all of them. The table lists approximately 190,000 clones, around four fifths of them singletons. The V and J ends lost 7 bases and 2 bases respectively, with 11 bases between them. The germline V gene encodes CDR1 SQVTM and CDR2 ANQGSEA. The CDR3 runs to 12 residues. Input material: PBMCs. The clonotype comes from a woman aged 18-29 years in good health and CMV-seronegative. The V gene is TRBV29-1, the J gene TRBJ2-5; D remains ambiguous. Here the CDR3 DNA reads TGCAGCGCCGAAGTAGTACAAGAGACCCAGTACTTC. Translated: CSAEVVQETQYF.